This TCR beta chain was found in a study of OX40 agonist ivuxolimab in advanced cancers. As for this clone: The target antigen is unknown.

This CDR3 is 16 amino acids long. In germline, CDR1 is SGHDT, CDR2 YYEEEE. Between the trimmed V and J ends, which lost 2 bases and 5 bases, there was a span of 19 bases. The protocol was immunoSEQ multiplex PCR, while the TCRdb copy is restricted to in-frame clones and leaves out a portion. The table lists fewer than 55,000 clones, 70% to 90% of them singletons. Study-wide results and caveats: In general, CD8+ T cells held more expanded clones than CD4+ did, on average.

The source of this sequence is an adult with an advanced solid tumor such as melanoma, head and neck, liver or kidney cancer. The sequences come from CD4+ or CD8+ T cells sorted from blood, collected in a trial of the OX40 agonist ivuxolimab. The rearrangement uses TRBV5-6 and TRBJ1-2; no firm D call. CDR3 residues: CASSLGWETPFYGYTF. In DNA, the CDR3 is TGTGCCAGCAGCTTAGGATGGGAAACCCCCTTTTATGGCTACACCTTC.